A selection of T cell receptor beta chains follows, all from one sample in a study of CD8 T cells in Susac syndrome. TCRdb fed the immunoSEQ multiplex PCR reads into MiXCR, producing one record per CDR3 protein. The sample has approximately 74,000 distinct CDR3 sequences; roughly 94% are singletons. The sequenced sample was CD8+ T cells from PBMCs. These receptors were collected from a human donor with Susac syndrome. Each CDR3 is given with its conserved first and last residue. Each record gives: V gene, J gene, D gene, clone size, CDR3 DNA, CDR3 protein. D genes are given only for firm matches. For some rows the clone size is stated as once, few or many, or as a class when expanded; others skip it.

>TRBV19|TRBJ1-2|NA|NA
TGTGCCAGTAGTATAAGAGGCGAAACGGAGCATTATGGCTACACCTTC
CASSIRGETEHYGYTF
>TRBV19|TRBJ2-7|NA|NA
TGTGCCAGTAGTATTAACGGGGACCTATCCTACGAGCAGTACTTC
CASSINGDLSYEQYF
>TRBV12-3/TRBV12-4|TRBJ2-3|NA|NA
TGTGCCAGCAGTTTTGCTAGCCGGAGCACAGATACGCAGTATTTT
CASSFASRSTDTQYF
>TRBV9|TRBJ2-3|NA|NA
TGTGCCAGCAGCCCCTCCGGGACACCAAGCACAGATACGCAGTATTTT
CASSPSGTPSTDTQYF
>TRBV20-1|TRBJ2-3|NA|NA
TGCAGTGCTTCGCCCTCCTTAGCGGAGAGCACAGATACGCAGTATTTT
CSASPSLAESTDTQYF
>TRBV7-9|TRBJ2-3|NA|NA
TGTGCCAGCAGCTTAAGTGAACGGGGACCCCAGGGTACGCAGTATTTT
CASSLSERGPQGTQYF
>TRBV6-1|TRBJ2-7|NA|NA
TGTGCCAGCAGTGATATTATGGGGGTCGACGACTACGAGCAGTACTTC
CASSDIMGVDDYEQYF
>TRBV20-1|TRBJ2-3|NA|NA
TGCAGTGCTAGCACTCTTACGGGTATTCGCACAGATACGCAGTATTTT
CSASTLTGIRTDTQYF
>TRBV2|TRBJ2-2|TRBD1|NA
TGTGCCAGCCGGGGGACAGGGACGGAGTGGACCGGGGAGCTGTTTTTT
CASRGTGTEWTGELFF
>TRBV5-1|TRBJ2-1|TRBD2|NA
TGCGCCAGCAGCTTTCTGGGGACTAGCGGACGGAATGAGCAGTTCTTC
CASSFLGTSGRNEQFF
>TRBV5-1|TRBJ2-2|NA|NA
TGCGCCAGCAGGCTGGCCGGGGAGCTGTTTTTT
CASRLAGELFF
>TRBV28|TRBJ1-2|TRBD1|NA
TGTGCCAGCAGCCGGGACAGGGGATTTTATGGCTACACCTTC
CASSRDRGFYGYTF
>TRBV3-1|TRBJ1-1|NA|NA
TGTGCCAGCAGCCAAGATATGGGGTTGAACACTGAAGCTTTCTTT
CASSQDMGLNTEAFF
>TRBV29-1|TRBJ2-7|NA|NA
TGCAGCGTAGACAGAAACTACGAGCAGTACTTC
CSVDRNYEQYF
>TRBV2|TRBJ1-2|NA|NA
TGTGCCAGCACGGACTATGGCTACACCTTC
CASTDYGYTF
>TRBV13|TRBJ2-7|NA|NA
TGTGCCAGCAGCGCGGGTCCTAACTACGAGCAGTACTTC
CASSAGPNYEQYF
>TRBV5-6|TRBJ1-2|TRBD1|once
TGTGCCAGCAGCACACAAGACAGGGGGGGCGATGGCTACACCTTC
CASSTQDRGGDGYTF
>TRBV7-9|TRBJ1-5|NA|NA
TGTGCCAGCAGCTCCTTCAGTAATCAGCCCCAGCATTTT
CASSSFSNQPQHF
>TRBV5-6|TRBJ2-7|NA|NA
TGTGCCAGCAGCGTCTCCTACGAGCAGTACTTC
CASSVSYEQYF
>TRBV4-3|TRBJ2-1|NA|NA
TGCGCCAGCAGCCAAACTGCACTCGGGAATGAGCAGTTCTTC
CASSQTALGNEQFF
>TRBV6-5|TRBJ2-5|NA|NA
TGTGCCAGCAGGCTTCTGACAGACACGGAGACCCAGTACTTC
CASRLLTDTETQYF
>TRBV2|TRBJ2-7|TRBD2|NA
TGTGCCAGCAGTGAGGGGGGAGTGGGAGGGACCTACGAGCAGTACTTC
CASSEGGVGGTYEQYF
>TRBV24-1|TRBJ2-1|NA|NA
TGTGCCACCCAAGAATGGGAGGACAATGAGCAGTTCTTC
CATQEWEDNEQFF
>TRBV7-3|TRBJ2-3|TRBD1|NA
TGTGCCAGCAGCTCGACAGGGCTCGATACGCAGTATTTT
CASSSTGLDTQYF
>TRBV4-2|TRBJ1-2|NA|once
TGTGCCAGCAGCGACTACGACGAACAAGTCAACTATGGCTACACCTTC
CASSDYDEQVNYGYTF
>TRBV12-5|TRBJ2-5|TRBD2|NA
TGTGCTAGTGGTTTGGCCGTAGCGGGAGACCAAGAGACCCAGTACTTC
CASGLAVAGDQETQYF
>TRBV5-6|TRBJ2-7|NA|few
TGTGCCAGCAGCCCCTCTATCGGATTAGAGTCCTACGAGCAGTACTTC
CASSPSIGLESYEQYF
>TRBV10-3|TRBJ2-3|NA|NA
TGTGCCATCAGTGAGTACCGGGACACAGATACGCAGTATTTT
CAISEYRDTDTQYF
>TRBV20-1|TRBJ2-4|TRBD2|NA
TGCAGTGCTAGTCGGGCGGGGGAAGCCAAAAACATTCAGTACTTC
CSASRAGEAKNIQYF
>TRBV20-1|TRBJ1-2|NA|few
TGCAGTGCTAGAGATCTAGGTTACTTCTATGGCTACACCTTC
CSARDLGYFYGYTF
>TRBV9|TRBJ2-5|TRBD2|NA
TGTGCCAGCAGCGAGACTAGCGGGAGGGGGACCCAGTACTTC
CASSETSGRGTQYF
>TRBV7-9|TRBJ2-7|TRBD1|NA
TGTGCCAGCAGCTGGGGACAGGGGGTTTTCTACGAGCAGTACTTC
CASSWGQGVFYEQYF
>TRBV7-8|TRBJ2-5|NA|NA
TGTGCCAGCAGCTTAATTTTCAGGGAAGAGACCCAGTACTTC
CASSLIFREETQYF
>TRBV5-6|TRBJ2-7|NA|NA
TGTGCCAGCAGCTCAGGGGGGGCTCCCTACGAGCAGTACTTC
CASSSGGAPYEQYF
>TRBV7-3|TRBJ2-3|NA|NA
TGTGCCAGCGGCTACCAAGGGACAGATACGCAGTATTTT
CASGYQGTDTQYF
>TRBV20-1|TRBJ2-7|TRBD1|NA
TGCAGTGCTAGAGGTCAAGACAGGGGGTTAACCTACGAGCAGTACTTC
CSARGQDRGLTYEQYF
>TRBV7-2|TRBJ1-4|TRBD1|NA
TGTGCCAGCAGCTTACCGCCGGGACAGGGTAATGAAAAACTGTTTTTT
CASSLPPGQGNEKLFF
>TRBV4-1|TRBJ2-2|NA|NA
TGCGCCAGCAGCCAAGGAGCCGGGACCGCGCTGTTTTTT
CASSQGAGTALFF
>TRBV29-1|TRBJ2-7|NA|NA
TGCAGCGTTGTCGTGTGGGAGGGGGCGTACGAGCAGTACTTC
CSVVVWEGAYEQYF
>TRBV19|TRBJ1-1|NA|NA
TGTGCCAGTAGTATGGCCAGGGGTGAGGGGACTGAAGCTTTCTTT
CASSMARGEGTEAFF
>TRBV29-1|TRBJ2-3|TRBD2|few
TGCAGCGTTGCCGGACTAGCGGATAGCACAGATACGCAGTATTTT
CSVAGLADSTDTQYF
>TRBV20-1|TRBJ2-1|NA|once
TGCAGTCTCAGGGCGCCCCGGGGGAATGAGCAGTTCTTC
CSLRAPRGNEQFF
>TRBV20-1|TRBJ2-7|NA|NA
TGCAGTGCTAGAGATCAAAGTTACGAGCAGTACTTC
CSARDQSYEQYF
>TRBV2|TRBJ2-1|NA|NA
TGTGCCAGCAGACAGGGCCTGGACAATGAGCAGTTCTTC
CASRQGLDNEQFF
>TRBV7-2|TRBJ1-1|NA|NA
TGTGCCAGCAGACTATCTACAGGTTTCCCCACTGAAGCTTTCTTT
CASRLSTGFPTEAFF
>TRBV24-1|TRBJ1-2|NA|NA
TGTGCCACCAGTGACTCCAAGTCGGCTCTCTATGGCTACACCTTC
CATSDSKSALYGYTF
>TRBV4-1|TRBJ2-7|TRBD1|NA
TGCGCCAGCAGCCAAGATCGAAAAGGGCAGACAGGGCTCGAGCAGTACTTC
CASSQDRKGQTGLEQYF
>TRBV25-1|TRBJ1-6|TRBD1|NA
TGTGCCAGCAGTGAATCGGAAATTGACAGGGCTAAATATTCACCCCTCCACTTT
CASSESEIDRAKYSPLHF
>TRBV7-9|TRBJ1-2|NA|NA
TGTGCCAGCAGCTTCCAGGGTAATGGCTACACCTTC
CASSFQGNGYTF
>TRBV7-2|TRBJ2-1|NA|NA
TGTGCCAGCAGCTTACTAGGCTTCTACAATGAGCAGTTCTTC
CASSLLGFYNEQFF
>TRBV12-3/TRBV12-4|TRBJ2-3|NA|few
TGTGCCAGCAGTTTTTCAGATACGCAGTATTTT
CASSFSDTQYF
>TRBV7-9|TRBJ2-1|NA|once
TGTGCCAGCAGCTTACCCGGTAATGAGCAGTTCTTC
CASSLPGNEQFF
>TRBV28|TRBJ2-7|TRBD2|NA
TGTGCCAGCGGGACTAGCGGGAGTTACTCCTACGAGCAGTACTTC
CASGTSGSYSYEQYF
>TRBV13|TRBJ1-5|TRBD1|NA
TGTGCCAGCAGCGCTCGACAGGGGGACCGGGATCAGCCCCAGCATTTT
CASSARQGDRDQPQHF
>TRBV12-3/TRBV12-4|TRBJ2-5|NA|NA
TGTGCCAGCAGTCTCGCCGTCGGGATTCAAGAGACCCAGTACTTC
CASSLAVGIQETQYF